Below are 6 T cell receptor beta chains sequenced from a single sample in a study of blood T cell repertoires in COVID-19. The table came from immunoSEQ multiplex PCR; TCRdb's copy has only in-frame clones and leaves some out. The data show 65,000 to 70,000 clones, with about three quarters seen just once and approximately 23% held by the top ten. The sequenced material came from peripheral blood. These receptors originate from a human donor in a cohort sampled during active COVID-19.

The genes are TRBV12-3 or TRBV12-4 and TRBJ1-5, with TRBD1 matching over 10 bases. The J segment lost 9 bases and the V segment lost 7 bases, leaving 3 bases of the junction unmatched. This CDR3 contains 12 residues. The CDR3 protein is CASTTGGLPQHF. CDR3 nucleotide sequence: TGTGCCAGCACGACAGGGGGCCTGCCCCAGCATTTT.

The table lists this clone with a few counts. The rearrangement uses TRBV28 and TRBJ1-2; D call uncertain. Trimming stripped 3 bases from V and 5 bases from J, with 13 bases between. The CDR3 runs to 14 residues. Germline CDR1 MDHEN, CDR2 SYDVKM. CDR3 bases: TGTGCCAGCAGTTTTCGGGGTTTAGTGTATGGCTACACCTTC. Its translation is CASSFRGLVYGYTF.

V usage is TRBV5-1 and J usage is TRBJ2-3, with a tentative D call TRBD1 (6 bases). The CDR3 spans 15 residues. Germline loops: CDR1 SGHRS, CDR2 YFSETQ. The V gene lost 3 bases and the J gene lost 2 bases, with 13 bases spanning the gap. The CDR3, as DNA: TGCGCCAGCAGCTCCCAGGGGCAAGCCACAGATACGCAGTATTTT. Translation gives CASSSQGQATDTQYF. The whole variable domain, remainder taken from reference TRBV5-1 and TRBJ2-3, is KAGVTQTPRYLIKTRGQQVTLSCSPISGHRSVSWYQQTPGQGLQFLFEYFSETQRNKGNFPGRFSGRQFSNSRSEMNVSTLELGDSALYLCASSSQGQATDTQYFGPGTRLTVL.

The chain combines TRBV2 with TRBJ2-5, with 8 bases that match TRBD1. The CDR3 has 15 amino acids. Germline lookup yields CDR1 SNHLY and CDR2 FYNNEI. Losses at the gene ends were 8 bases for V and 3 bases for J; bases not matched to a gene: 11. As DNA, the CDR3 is TGTGCCAGCCGCACCGCAGGGGGCGGGAAAGAGACCCAGTACTTC. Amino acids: CASRTAGGGKETQYF.

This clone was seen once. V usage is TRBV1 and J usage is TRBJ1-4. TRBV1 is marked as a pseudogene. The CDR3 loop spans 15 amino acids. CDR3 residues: CTSSQVESGGEKLFF. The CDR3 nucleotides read TGCACCAGCAGCCAAGTCGAGTCGGGAGGTGAAAAACTGTTTTTT.

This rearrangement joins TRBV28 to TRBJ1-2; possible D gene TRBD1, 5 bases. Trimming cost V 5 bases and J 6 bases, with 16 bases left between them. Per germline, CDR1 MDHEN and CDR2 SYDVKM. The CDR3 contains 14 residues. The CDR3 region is CASSPPGLGHGYTF. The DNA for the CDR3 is TGTGCCAGCAGTCCCCCGGGACTTGGGCATGGCTACACCTTC.